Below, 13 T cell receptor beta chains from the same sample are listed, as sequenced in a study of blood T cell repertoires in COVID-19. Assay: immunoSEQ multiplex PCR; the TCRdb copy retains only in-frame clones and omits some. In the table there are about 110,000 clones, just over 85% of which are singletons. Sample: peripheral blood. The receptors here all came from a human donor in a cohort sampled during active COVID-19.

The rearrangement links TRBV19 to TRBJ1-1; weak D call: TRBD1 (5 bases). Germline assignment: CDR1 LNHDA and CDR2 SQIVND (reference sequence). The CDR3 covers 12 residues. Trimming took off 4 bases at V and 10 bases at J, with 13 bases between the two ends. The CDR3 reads CASSTQGPGAFF. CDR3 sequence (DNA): TGTGCCAGTAGTACCCAGGGCCCGGGAGCTTTCTTT.

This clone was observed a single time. The CDR3 DNA is TGCAGCGTGGGGGGGACTAGCGGGACTTACAATGAGCAGTTCTTC. It encodes CSVGGTSGTYNEQFF. The J gene is TRBJ2-1, the V gene TRBV29-1, with 13 bases identical to TRBD2. The germline CDR1 and CDR2 sequences are SQVTM and ANQGSEA. The CDR3 loop spans 15 amino acids. V lost 6 bases and J lost 4; bases outside the gene matches: 6.

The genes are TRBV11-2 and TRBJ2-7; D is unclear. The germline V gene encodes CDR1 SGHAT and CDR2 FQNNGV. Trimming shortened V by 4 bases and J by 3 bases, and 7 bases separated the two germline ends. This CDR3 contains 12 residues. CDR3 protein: CASSSSVYEQYF. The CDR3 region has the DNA TGTGCCAGCAGCTCGAGTGTCTACGAGCAGTACTTC.

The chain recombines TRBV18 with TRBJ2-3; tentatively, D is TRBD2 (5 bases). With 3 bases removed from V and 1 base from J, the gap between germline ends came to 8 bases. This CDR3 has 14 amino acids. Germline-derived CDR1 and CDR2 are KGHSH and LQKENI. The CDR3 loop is CASSPSGRTDTQYF. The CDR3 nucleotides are TGTGCCAGCTCACCGAGCGGTCGCACAGATACGCAGTATTTT.

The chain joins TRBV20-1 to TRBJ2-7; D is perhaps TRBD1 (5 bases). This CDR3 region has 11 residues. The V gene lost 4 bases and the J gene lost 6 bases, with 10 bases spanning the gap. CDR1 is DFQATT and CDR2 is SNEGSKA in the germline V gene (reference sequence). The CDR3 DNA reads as TGCAGTGCTACCCCGACAGTCGAGCAGTACTTC. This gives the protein CSATPTVEQYF.

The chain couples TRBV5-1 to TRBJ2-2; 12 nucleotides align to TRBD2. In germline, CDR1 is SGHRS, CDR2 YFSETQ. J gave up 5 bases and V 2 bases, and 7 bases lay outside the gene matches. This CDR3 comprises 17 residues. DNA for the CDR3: TGCGCCAGCAGCTTTCCTAGCGGGAGGGCCGAGACCGGGGAGCTGTTTTTT. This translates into CASSFPSGRAETGELFF.

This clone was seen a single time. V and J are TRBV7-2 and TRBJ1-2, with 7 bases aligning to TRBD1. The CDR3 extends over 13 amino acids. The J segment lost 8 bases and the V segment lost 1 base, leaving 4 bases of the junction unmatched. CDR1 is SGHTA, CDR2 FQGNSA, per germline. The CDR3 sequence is CASSLETGRGYTF. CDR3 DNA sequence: TGTGCCAGCAGCTTAGAGACAGGGAGGGGCTACACCTTC.

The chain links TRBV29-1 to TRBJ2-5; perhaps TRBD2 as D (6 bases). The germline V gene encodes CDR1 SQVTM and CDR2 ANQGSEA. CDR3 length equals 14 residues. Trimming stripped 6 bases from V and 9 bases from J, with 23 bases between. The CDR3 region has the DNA TGCAGCGTACGACGTTCAGACCCCGGGGGTGCCCAGTACTTC. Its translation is CSVRRSDPGGAQYF.

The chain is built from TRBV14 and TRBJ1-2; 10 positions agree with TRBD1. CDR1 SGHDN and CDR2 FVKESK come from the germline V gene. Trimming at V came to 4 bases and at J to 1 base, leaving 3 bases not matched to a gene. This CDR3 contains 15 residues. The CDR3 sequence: CASSRGQGFNYGYTF. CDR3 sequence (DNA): TGTGCCAGCAGCCGGGGACAGGGGTTTAACTATGGCTACACCTTC.

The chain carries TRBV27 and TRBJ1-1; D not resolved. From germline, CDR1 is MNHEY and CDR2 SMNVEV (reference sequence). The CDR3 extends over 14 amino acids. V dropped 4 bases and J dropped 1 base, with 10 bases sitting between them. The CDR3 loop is CASSSTPGNTEAFF. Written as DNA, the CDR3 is TGTGCCAGCAGTTCAACTCCGGGGAACACTGAAGCTTTCTTT.

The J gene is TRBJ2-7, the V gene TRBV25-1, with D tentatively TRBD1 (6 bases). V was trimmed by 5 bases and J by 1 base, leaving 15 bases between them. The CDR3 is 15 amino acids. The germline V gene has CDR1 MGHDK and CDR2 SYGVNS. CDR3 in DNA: TGTGCCAGCAGTACCCCAGGGGTAGGGTCCTACGAGCAGTACTTC. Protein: CASSTPGVGSYEQYF.

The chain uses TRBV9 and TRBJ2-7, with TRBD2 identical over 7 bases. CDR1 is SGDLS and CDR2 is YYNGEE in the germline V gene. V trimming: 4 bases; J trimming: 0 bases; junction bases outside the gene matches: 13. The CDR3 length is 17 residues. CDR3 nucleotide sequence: TGTGCCAGCAGCCACCCCCCGGGGGGAGGGGACTCCTACGAGCAGTACTTC. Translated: CASSHPPGGGDSYEQYF.

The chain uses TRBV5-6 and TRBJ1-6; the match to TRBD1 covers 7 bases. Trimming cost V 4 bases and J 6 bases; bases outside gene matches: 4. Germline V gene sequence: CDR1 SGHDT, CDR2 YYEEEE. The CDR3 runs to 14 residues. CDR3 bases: TGTGCCAGCAGCCCGGGACAGATTAATTCACCCCTCCACTTT. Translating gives CASSPGQINSPLHF.